The 21 T cell receptor beta chains below all came from one sample that was sequenced in a study of CD8 T cells in Susac syndrome. With random hexamers, reverse transcription was performed on roughly 0.5 to 1 ug of RNA. TCRdb processed the immunoSEQ multiplex PCR reads anew with MiXCR; each CDR3 protein has one entry. The sample comprises more than 150,000 distinct CDR3 sequences, roughly 95% of which are singletons, and approximately 0.12% rests with the top ten. The material sequenced was CD4+ T cells from PBMCs. The receptors derive from a human donor with Susac syndrome.

The chain couples TRBV12-3 or TRBV12-4 to TRBJ1-1; weak D call: TRBD1 (5 bases). This CDR3 has 11 amino acids. V lost 6 bases and J 10 bases, leaving 12 bases between the germline ends. As DNA, the CDR3 is TGTGCCAGCAGGGGGCAGGCACGAGCTTTCTTT. Protein product: CASRGQARAFF.

This chain links TRBV7-2 with TRBJ2-1, with 9 bases that match TRBD1. The CDR3 length is 14 residues. J gave up 3 bases and V 5 bases, and 2 bases lay outside the gene matches. The germline V gene encodes CDR1 SGHTA and CDR2 FQGNSA. This chain's CDR3 is CASSTDRGYNEQFF. CDR3 DNA sequence: TGTGCCAGCAGCACGGACAGGGGCTACAATGAGCAGTTCTTC. The whole variable domain, filled in from reference TRBV7-2 and TRBJ2-1, reads GAGVSQSPSNKVTEKGKDVELRCDPISGHTALYWYRQSLGQGLEFLIYFQGNSAPDKSGLPSDRFSAERTGGSVSTLTIQRTQQEDSAVYLCASSTDRGYNEQFFGPGTRLTVL.

A single count supports this clonotype. This chain connects TRBV27 to TRBJ1-5, with 9 bases matching TRBD1. Germline CDR1 is MNHEY and CDR2 is SMNVEV (reference sequence). V lost 5 bases to trimming and J lost 4 bases; unmatched junction nucleotides: 6. The length of the CDR3 is 15 residues. CDR3 loop: CASSPTGGGNQPQHF. The CDR3 nucleotides are TGTGCCAGCAGTCCCACAGGGGGCGGGAATCAGCCCCAGCATTTT.

The chain uses TRBV29-1 and TRBJ2-1, with TRBD1 as a possible D gene (7 bases). The CDR3 is made up of 17 amino acids. Germline loops: CDR1 SQVTM, CDR2 ANQGSEA. Trimming pared 1 base from V and 0 bases from J, leaving 16 bases between. The CDR3 nucleotides read TGCAGCGTTGAAGGGGACGGAGGGGGCCTCTCCTACAATGAGCAGTTCTTC. Its translation: CSVEGDGGGLSYNEQFF.

The V and J genes are TRBV7-9 and TRBJ1-5; 7 nucleotides agree with TRBD1. The CDR3 is 15 residues long. Germline V gives CDR1 SEHNR, CDR2 FQNEAQ (reference sequence). The trim removed 2 bases at V and 0 bases at J, leaving 1 base unmatched. In nucleotides, the CDR3 is TGTGCCAGCAGCTTACAGGGGGGTAGCAATCAGCCCCAGCATTTT. Protein: CASSLQGGSNQPQHF.

The chain has TRBV7-9 and TRBJ1-5, with unresolved D. This CDR3 region has 13 residues. The V gene lost 3 bases and the J gene lost 4 bases, with 7 bases spanning the gap. The germline V gene has CDR1 SEHNR and CDR2 FQNEAQ (reference sequence). CDR3 sequence: CASSFESNQPQHF. The CDR3 coding sequence is TGTGCCAGCAGCTTCGAGAGTAATCAGCCCCAGCATTTT.

V and J are TRBV15 and TRBJ1-6; weak D call: TRBD1 (6 bases). The V gene lost 3 bases and the J gene lost 5 bases, with 14 bases spanning the gap. From germline, CDR1 is LNHNV and CDR2 YYDKDF (reference sequence). The CDR3 sequence is 16 residues long. Written as DNA, the CDR3 is TGTGCCACCAGCAGGAGAGGGGGACGGGATAATTCACCCCTCCACTTT. Protein product: CATSRRGGRDNSPLHF.

V gene TRBV3-1 combines with J gene TRBJ1-2; D unclear. Germline V CDR1 and CDR2: LGHDT, YNNKEL (reference sequence). The CDR3 has 15 residues. Between the trimmed V and J ends, which lost 0 bases and 4 bases, there was a span of 12 bases. The CDR3 DNA reads TGTGCCAGCAGCCAAGATGGGGAGGGCCCCTATGGCTACACCTTC. Protein sequence: CASSQDGEGPYGYTF.

This chain joins TRBV7-3 and TRBJ1-2; possibly TRBD1 for D (6 bases). The CDR3 spans 15 residues. Per the germline V gene, CDR1 is SGHTA and CDR2 is FQGTGA. Trimming removed 1 base from V and 4 bases from J, with 13 bases in between. For the CDR3, the DNA is TGTGCCAGCAGCTTAAAGGGGGGGTCTGGCTATGGCTACACCTTC. Translation: CASSLKGGSGYGYTF.

CDR3 amino acids: CSATAANTGELFF. In DNA form, the CDR3 reads TGCAGTGCTACGGCCGCCAACACCGGGGAGCTGTTTTTT. The chain combines TRBV20-1 with TRBJ2-2, with D unresolved. The CDR3 contains 13 residues. CDR1 and CDR2 from the germline V gene are DFQATT and SNEGSKA (reference sequence). Trimming shortened V by 4 bases and J by 2 bases, and 8 bases separated the two germline ends.

This clonotype turned up a few times. The V call is TRBV7-9, the J call TRBJ2-1, with 8 bases identical to TRBD2. J was trimmed by 4 bases and V by 5 bases; bases with no gene match: 4. The CDR3 consists of 14 residues. Per germline, CDR1 SEHNR and CDR2 FQNEAQ (reference sequence). The CDR3 spells CASSPGGGYNEQFF. The CDR3 DNA reads TGTGCCAGCAGCCCGGGAGGGGGTTACAATGAGCAGTTCTTC.

V gene TRBV3-1 combines with J gene TRBJ1-1; TRBD1 might be the D (6 bases). The germline V gene encodes CDR1 LGHDT and CDR2 YNNKEL (reference sequence). The CDR3 loop spans 17 amino acids. V lost 1 base to trimming and J lost 7 bases, with 22 bases between them. CDR3 protein: CASSQGPGGGTRGEAFF. The CDR3 nucleotides read TGTGCCAGCAGCCAAGGCCCGGGAGGAGGCACCAGGGGTGAAGCTTTCTTT.

This clonotype was counted between two and nine times. The CDR3 coding sequence is TGTGCCAGCAGCTTTACAGCCATGAACACTGAAGCTTTCTTT. As protein: CASSFTAMNTEAFF. The chain has TRBV11-1 and TRBJ1-1; the D is unclear. This CDR3 has 14 residues. Germline CDR1 and CDR2: SGHAT and FQDESV (reference sequence). With 3 bases removed from V and 0 bases from J, the gap between germline ends came to 8 bases.

The V gene is TRBV5-1, the J gene TRBJ2-5; D might be TRBD2 (6 bases). CDR3 length: 16 amino acids. V was trimmed by 1 base and J by 5 bases, leaving 18 bases between them. CDR1 is SGHRS, CDR2 YFSETQ, per germline. CDR3 sequence reads: CASSLSRTTRVETQYF. In nucleotides, the CDR3 is TGCGCCAGCAGCTTGAGTAGGACTACAAGGGTGGAGACCCAGTACTTC.

This CDR3 is CSARDRAFGTLNQPQHF. CDR3 nucleotide sequence: TGCAGTGCTAGAGATCGTGCCTTTGGGACACTGAATCAGCCCCAGCATTTT. J is TRBJ1-5 and V is TRBV20-1; perhaps TRBD1 as D (6 bases). Trimming cost V 0 bases and J 4 bases, with 19 bases left between them. The germline CDR1 and CDR2 sequences are DFQATT and SNEGSKA (reference sequence). The CDR3 has 17 residues.

The V gene is TRBV6-5, the J gene TRBJ1-2, with TRBD1 as a possible D gene (5 bases). V was trimmed by 2 bases and J by 8 bases, leaving 24 bases between them. CDR1 and CDR2 from the germline V gene are MNHEY and SVGAGI. The CDR3 consists of 17 residues. The CDR3 loop is CASSYQMQGVALGGYTF. Here the CDR3 DNA reads TGTGCCAGCAGTTACCAGATGCAAGGGGTGGCTTTGGGAGGCTACACCTTC.

The J gene is TRBJ2-7, the V gene TRBV6-5; 9 bases match TRBD2. In germline, CDR1 is MNHEY, CDR2 SVGAGI. CDR3 length: 15 residues. Germline trimming cut 1 base from V and 0 bases from J; bases unmatched to any gene: 1. The CDR3 nucleotides are TGTGCCAGCAGTTACTATAGCGGGGGCTCCTACGAGCAGTACTTC. Protein product: CASSYYSGGSYEQYF.

The chain uses TRBV29-1 and TRBJ2-5; 7 positions match TRBD2. Germline trimming cut 4 bases from V and 4 bases from J; bases unmatched to any gene: 6. The CDR3 covers 13 residues. Germline loops: CDR1 SQVTM, CDR2 ANQGSEA. The CDR3 coding sequence is TGCAGCGTTGTGCGGGGGATAGGAGAGACCCAGTACTTC. Encoded protein: CSVVRGIGETQYF.

The gene calls are TRBV28 and TRBJ2-7, with a tentative D call TRBD1 (5 bases). The CDR3 runs to 16 residues. From germline, CDR1 is MDHEN and CDR2 SYDVKM. V gave up 6 bases and J gave up 2 bases, with 20 bases separating them. CDR3 in DNA: TGTGCCAGCAGCCCTCCCATGGGGCGGCCCACCTACGAGCAGTACTTC. Its protein is CASSPPMGRPTYEQYF.

The chain recombines TRBV5-6 with TRBJ1-5; possibly TRBD1 for D (6 bases). This CDR3 is built from 15 residues. The V gene's germline CDR1 is SGHDT and CDR2 YYEEEE. The ends were cut back, 1 base at V and 3 bases at J, with 11 bases in the middle. The CDR3 is CASSLRQANNQPQHF. The CDR3 DNA reads as TGTGCCAGCAGCTTGCGACAGGCGAACAATCAGCCCCAGCATTTT. Full variable domain (missing parts from reference TRBV5-6 and TRBJ1-5): DAGVTQSPTHLIKTRGQQVTLRCSPKSGHDTVSWYQQALGQGPQFIFQYYEEEERQRGNFPDRFSGHQFPNYSSELNVNALLLGDSALYLCASSLRQANNQPQHFGDGTRLSIL.

The CDR3 loop reads CASSQTQGSGNTEAFF. DNA for the CDR3: TGCGCCAGCAGCCAAACACAGGGTTCGGGGAACACTGAAGCTTTCTTT. The rearrangement joins TRBV4-1 to TRBJ1-1; D possibly corresponds to TRBD1 (6 bases). This CDR3 has 16 amino acids. The ends were cut back, 2 bases at V and 1 base at J, with 14 bases in the middle. CDR1 and CDR2 (germline): MGHRA, YSYEKL.